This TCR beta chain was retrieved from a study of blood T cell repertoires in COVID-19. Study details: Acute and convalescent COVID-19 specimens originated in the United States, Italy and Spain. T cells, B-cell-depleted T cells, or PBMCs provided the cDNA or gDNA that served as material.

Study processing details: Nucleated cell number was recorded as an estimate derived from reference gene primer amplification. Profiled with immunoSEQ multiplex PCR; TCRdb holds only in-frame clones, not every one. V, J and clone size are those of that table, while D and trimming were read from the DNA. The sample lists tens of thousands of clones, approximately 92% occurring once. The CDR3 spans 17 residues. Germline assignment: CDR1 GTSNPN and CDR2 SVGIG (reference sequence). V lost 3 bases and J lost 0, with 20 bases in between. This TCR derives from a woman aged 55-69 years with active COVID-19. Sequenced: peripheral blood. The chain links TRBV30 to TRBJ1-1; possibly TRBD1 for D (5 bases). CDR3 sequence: CAWRGGKHDFMNTEAFF. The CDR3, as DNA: TGTGCCTGGAGGGGGGGTAAACACGATTTCATGAACACTGAAGCTTTCTTT.